What follows describes a single T cell receptor beta chain. Profiled with immunoSEQ multiplex PCR; TCRdb holds only in-frame clones, not every one. The sample lists about 76,000 clones, roughly 91% seen once, with 0.25% in the top ten. The sample is drawn from a study of technical replicates of blood from a handful of donors. The clonotype originates from a human donor in good health. The sequenced sample was T cells isolated from PBMCs.

CDR3 residues: CASSPRSSVPGLQETQYF. The CDR3 DNA follows: TGTGCCAGCAGCCCCCGGTCAAGCGTTCCGGGACTGCAAGAGACCCAGTACTTC. The V gene is TRBV7-9, the J gene TRBJ2-5, with D maybe TRBD2 (6 bases). This CDR3 is built from 18 residues. Germline CDR1 and CDR2: SEHNR and FQNEAQ (reference sequence). With 5 bases removed from V and 2 bases from J, the gap between germline ends came to 24 bases.